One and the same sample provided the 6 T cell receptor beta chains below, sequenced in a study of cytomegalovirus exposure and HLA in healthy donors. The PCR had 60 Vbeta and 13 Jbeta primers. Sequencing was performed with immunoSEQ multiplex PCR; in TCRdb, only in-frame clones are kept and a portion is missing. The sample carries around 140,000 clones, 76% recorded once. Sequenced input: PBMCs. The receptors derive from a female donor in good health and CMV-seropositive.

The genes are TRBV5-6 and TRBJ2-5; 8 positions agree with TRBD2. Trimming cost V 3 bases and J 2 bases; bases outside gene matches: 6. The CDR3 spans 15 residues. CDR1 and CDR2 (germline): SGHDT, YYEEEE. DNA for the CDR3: TGTGCCAGCAGCTGGTATAGCGGGAAACAAGAGACCCAGTACTTC. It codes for CASSWYSGKQETQYF.

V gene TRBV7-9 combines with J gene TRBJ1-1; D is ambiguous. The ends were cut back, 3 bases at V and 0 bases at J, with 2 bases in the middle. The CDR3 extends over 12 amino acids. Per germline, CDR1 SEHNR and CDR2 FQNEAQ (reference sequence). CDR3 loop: CASSFMNTEAFF. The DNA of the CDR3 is TGTGCCAGCAGCTTTATGAACACTGAAGCTTTCTTT.

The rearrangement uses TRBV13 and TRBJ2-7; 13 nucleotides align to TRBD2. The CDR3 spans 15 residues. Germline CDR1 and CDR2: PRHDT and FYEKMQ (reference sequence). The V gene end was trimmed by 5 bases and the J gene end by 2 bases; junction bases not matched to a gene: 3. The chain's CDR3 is CASSLLAGGTYEQYF. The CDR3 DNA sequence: TGTGCCAGCAGCCTACTAGCGGGAGGGACCTACGAGCAGTACTTC.

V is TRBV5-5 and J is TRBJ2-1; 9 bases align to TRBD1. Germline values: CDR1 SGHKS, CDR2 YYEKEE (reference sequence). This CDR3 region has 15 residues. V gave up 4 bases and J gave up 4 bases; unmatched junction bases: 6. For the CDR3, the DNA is TGTGCCAGCAGCCGCACAGGGGGCGAATACAATGAGCAGTTCTTC. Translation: CASSRTGGEYNEQFF.

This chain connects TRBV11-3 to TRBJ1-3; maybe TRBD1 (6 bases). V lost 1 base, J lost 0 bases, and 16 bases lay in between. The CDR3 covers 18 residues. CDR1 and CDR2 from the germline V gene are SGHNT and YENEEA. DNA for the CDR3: TGTGCCAGCAGCTTAGCGCCTCGACAGGTCGGCTCTGGAAACACCATATATTTT. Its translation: CASSLAPRQVGSGNTIYF.

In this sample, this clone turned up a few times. CDR3 protein: CASSLRVAGIYGYTF. CDR3 DNA: TGTGCCAGCAGCTTGAGGGTGGCAGGGATCTATGGCTACACCTTC. V usage is TRBV5-6 and J usage is TRBJ1-2; D might be TRBD1 (5 bases). Trimming removed 1 base from V and 4 bases from J, with 14 bases in between. Germline loops: CDR1 SGHDT, CDR2 YYEEEE. The length of the CDR3 is 15 residues.